Shown below are 26 T cell receptor beta chains from a single sample sequenced in a study of T cell changes during pregnancy in multiple sclerosis. Some clones are missing from TCRdb's copy, which holds only in-frame ones; the method was immunoSEQ multiplex PCR. Among 90,000 to 100,000 clones listed, approximately 92% were seen once. The material sequenced was peripheral blood, taken in the first trimester of pregnancy. The receptors were gathered from a female donor with multiple sclerosis, enrolled in a pregnancy study.

The rearrangement uses TRBV12-5 and TRBJ2-3, with 8 bases that match TRBD1. The trim removed 3 bases at V and 5 bases at J, leaving 4 bases unmatched. Germline CDR1 and CDR2: LGHNT and FRNRAP. This CDR3 has 14 amino acids. CDR3: CASGFRGQVDTQYF. DNA of the CDR3: TGTGCTAGTGGTTTCAGGGGGCAGGTAGATACGCAGTATTTT.

The rearrangement uses TRBV7-9 and TRBJ2-1, with a possible D match to TRBD1 (5 bases). Trimming shortened V by 0 bases and J by 5 bases, and 14 bases separated the two germline ends. Germline CDR1 and CDR2: SEHNR and FQNEAQ (reference sequence). This CDR3 is built from 16 residues. The CDR3 reads CASSLAGQSENNEQFF. For the CDR3, the DNA is TGTGCCAGCAGCTTAGCGGGGCAGTCCGAAAACAATGAGCAGTTCTTC. The whole variable domain, filled in from reference TRBV7-9 and TRBJ2-1, reads DTGVSQNPRHKITKRGQNVTFRCDPISEHNRLYWYRQTLGQGPEFLTYFQNEAQLEKSRLLSDRFSAERPKGSFSTLEIQRTEQGDSAMYLCASSLAGQSENNEQFFGPGTRLTVL.

CDR3 bases: TGTGCCAGCAGTGAACCGGGGACTGAAGCTTTCTTT. It yields the protein CASSEPGTEAFF. The chain joins TRBV25-1 to TRBJ1-1; the D is unclear. This CDR3 has 12 amino acids. V was shortened by 2 bases and J by 5 bases, with 6 bases between the two germline ends. Germline CDR1 MGHDK, CDR2 SYGVNS.

This rearrangement joins TRBV7-2 to TRBJ1-1; D possibly corresponds to TRBD1 (5 bases). Trimming pared 3 bases from V and 6 bases from J, leaving 11 bases between. Per germline, CDR1 SGHTA and CDR2 FQGNSA. The CDR3 is made up of 13 amino acids. The CDR3 region is CASSLGGSPEAFF. Here the CDR3 DNA reads TGTGCCAGCAGCTTGGGGGGTTCCCCTGAAGCTTTCTTT.

This chain joins TRBV6-1 and TRBJ1-1, with D maybe TRBD1 (6 bases). Germline CDR1 is MNHNS and CDR2 is SASEGT. The CDR3 has 13 amino acids. V lost 8 bases and J lost 0, with 10 bases in between. In DNA, the CDR3 is TGTGCCAGCTTCAGGGGAATGAACACTGAAGCTTTCTTT. It translates to CASFRGMNTEAFF.

V and J are TRBV5-6 and TRBJ2-5, with TRBD1 matching 7 bases. The CDR3 is 14 residues long. Germline-derived CDR1 and CDR2 are SGHDT and YYEEEE. V was clipped by 4 bases and J by 2 bases; unmatched bases: 5. CDR3 nucleotides: TGTGCCAGCAGCCCCGGGACAGCACAAGAGACCCAGTACTTC. This encodes CASSPGTAQETQYF.

This clone was observed once. This rearrangement joins TRBV18 to TRBJ2-1; 9 bases match TRBD2. V lost 2 bases and J lost 8; bases outside the gene matches: 10. CDR1 is KGHSH and CDR2 is LQKENI in the germline V gene. The CDR3 contains 16 residues. The CDR3 DNA is TGTGCCAGCTCACCAACCTTTCAGCGGGGGGTCTATGAGCAGTTCTTC. It yields the protein CASSPTFQRGVYEQFF.

V is TRBV11-3 and J is TRBJ2-7; TRBD1 aligns across 10 bases. CDR3 size: 14 residues. V lost 2 bases and J lost 6; bases outside the gene matches: 4. The V gene's germline CDR1 is SGHNT and CDR2 YENEEA. The CDR3 nucleotides read TGTGCCAGCAGCTTATCCGGGACAGGGGTCGAGCAGTACTTC. It translates to CASSLSGTGVEQYF.

The gene calls are TRBV11-2 and TRBJ2-2; maybe TRBD1 (5 bases). The germline V gene has CDR1 SGHAT and CDR2 FQNNGV. The length of the CDR3 is 15 residues. Trimming took 3 bases from V and 5 from J, leaving 13 bases between them. The DNA for the CDR3 is TGTGCCAGCAGCTTGTTGGACATCCCTACCGGGGAGCTGTTTTTT. Protein product: CASSLLDIPTGELFF. The complete variable domain, with remaining parts taken from reference TRBV11-2 and TRBJ2-2, reads EAGVAQSPRYKIIEKRQSVAFWCNPISGHATLYWYQQILGQGPKLLIQFQNNGVVDDSQLPKDRFSAERLKGVDSTLKIQPAKLEDSAVYLCASSLLDIPTGELFFGEGSRLTVL.

The rearrangement joins TRBV28 to TRBJ2-7; possible D gene TRBD1, 7 bases. V was clipped by 3 bases and J by 5 bases, with 14 bases between them. CDR3 length: 14 amino acids. Germline CDR1 and CDR2: MDHEN and SYDVKM. The CDR3 DNA follows: TGTGCCAGCAGTTTGCAGGGGGGTAGCGACGAGCAGTACTTC. This gives the protein CASSLQGGSDEQYF.

The rearrangement joins TRBV19 to TRBJ1-5; D is uncertain. V lost 6 bases and J 3 bases, leaving 21 bases between the germline ends. CDR1 is LNHDA, CDR2 SQIVND, per germline (reference sequence). The CDR3 runs 17 residues. CDR3 in amino acids: CASRAAGFDTVNQPQHF. CDR3 sequence (DNA): TGTGCCAGTAGAGCAGCCGGCTTTGATACAGTCAATCAGCCCCAGCATTTT.

V usage is TRBV27 and J usage is TRBJ1-2, with D uncertain. Germline V gene sequence: CDR1 MNHEY, CDR2 SMNVEV (reference sequence). Deletions cut 5 bases from V and 2 bases from J, with 12 bases between. This CDR3 comprises 14 residues. CDR3 bases: TGTGCCAGCAGTCACCCGGGATCCAACTATGGCTACACCTTC. It encodes CASSHPGSNYGYTF.

This rearrangement joins TRBV27 to TRBJ1-2; 7 bases line up with TRBD1. In germline, CDR1 is MNHEY, CDR2 SMNVEV (reference sequence). CDR3 length equals 12 residues. V shed 6 bases, J shed 9 bases, and the junction held 7 bases outside the gene matches. The CDR3 coding sequence is TGTGCCAGCAGGGCGACAGGGAGGCGCTACACCTTC. Amino acid sequence: CASRATGRRYTF.

V gene TRBV10-1 combines with J gene TRBJ2-5, with TRBD2 as a possible D gene (6 bases). V gave up 0 bases and J gave up 1 base, with 15 bases separating them. CDR3 length equals 17 residues. Per the germline V gene, CDR1 is WNHNN and CDR2 is SYGVQD (reference sequence). CDR3 nucleotide sequence: TGCGCCAGCAGTGAGTCCCCCCCGGGGGTTGGCCAAGAGACCCAGTACTTC. Protein sequence: CASSESPPGVGQETQYF.

This chain connects TRBV13 to TRBJ2-1; 7 bases align to TRBD1. The CDR3 has 13 residues. Trimming took 7 bases from V and 8 from J; bases not matched to a gene: 8. Germline V gene sequence: CDR1 PRHDT, CDR2 FYEKMQ (reference sequence). The CDR3 protein is CASTETGIDEQFF. CDR3 in DNA: TGTGCCAGCACGGAGACAGGGATCGATGAGCAGTTCTTC.

This sequence joins TRBV5-1 and TRBJ1-1; maybe TRBD1 (5 bases). Germline loops: CDR1 SGHRS, CDR2 YFSETQ. This CDR3 spans 14 amino acids. With 5 bases removed from V and 1 base from J, the gap between germline ends came to 12 bases. CDR3 sequence reads: CASRRDQGNTEAFF. The DNA for the CDR3 is TGCGCCAGCAGGCGGGACCAGGGGAACACTGAAGCTTTCTTT.

The J gene is TRBJ2-1, the V gene TRBV27; a weak D match, TRBD2 (5 bases). CDR1 is MNHEY, CDR2 SMNVEV, per germline (reference sequence). Trimming cost V 5 bases and J 7 bases, with 15 bases left between them. There are 14 residues in the CDR3. CDR3 protein: CASSPQLVLNEQFF. The CDR3 DNA reads as TGTGCCAGCAGTCCCCAACTAGTTTTGAATGAGCAGTTCTTC.

This clone was counted once. The chain links TRBV15 to TRBJ1-2; possible D gene TRBD1, 5 bases. This CDR3 spans 16 amino acids. V shed 1 base and J shed 4 bases, with 16 bases lying between them. Germline CDR1 is LNHNV and CDR2 is YYDKDF (reference sequence). The CDR3 loop is CATSRVGGMKAYGYTF. For the CDR3, the DNA is TGTGCCACCAGCAGAGTCGGGGGGATGAAAGCCTATGGCTACACCTTC.

The chain combines TRBV18 with TRBJ2-2; maybe TRBD1 (6 bases). Germline CDR1 KGHSH, CDR2 LQKENI. Trimming removed 3 bases from V and 8 bases from J, with 19 bases in between. The CDR3 consists of 16 residues. CDR3: CASSPSQGKRAGELFF. CDR3 nucleotide sequence: TGTGCCAGCTCACCGTCACAGGGAAAGAGGGCAGGGGAGCTGTTTTTT.

The rearrangement joins TRBV7-3 to TRBJ2-3; D might be TRBD2 (5 bases). Germline loops: CDR1 SGHTA, CDR2 FQGTGA. The ends were cut back, 5 bases at V and 6 bases at J, with 15 bases in the middle. The CDR3 is made up of 14 amino acids. CDR3 nucleotides: TGTGCCAGCAGCCGGTCCGGGGTAGGGGATACGCAGTATTTT. This sequence encodes CASSRSGVGDTQYF. The full variable domain, in which reference TRBV7-3 and TRBJ2-3 provide the parts outside the CDR3, is GAGVSQTPSNKVTEKGKYVELRCDPISGHTALYWYRQSLGQGPEFLIYFQGTGAADDSGLPNDRFFAVRPEGSVSTLKIQRTERGDSAVYLCASSRSGVGDTQYFGPGTRLTVL.

The chain combines TRBV11-3 with TRBJ2-2, with D maybe TRBD1 (5 bases). The CDR3 is 14 amino acids. The germline gives CDR1 SGHNT, CDR2 YENEEA. Trimming cost V 2 bases and J 5 bases, with 9 bases left between them. The CDR3: CASSLKAGTGELFF. Here the CDR3 DNA reads TGTGCCAGCAGCTTAAAGGCAGGGACCGGGGAGCTGTTTTTT.

The rearrangement joins TRBV10-3 to TRBJ1-6; possibly TRBD1 for D (5 bases). The CDR3 is 14 residues long. With 7 bases removed from V and 9 bases from J, the gap between germline ends came to 16 bases. The germline V gene encodes CDR1 ENHRY and CDR2 SYGVKD. This CDR3 reads CAIKGQGEGSPLHF. Here the CDR3 DNA reads TGTGCCATCAAGGGCCAAGGGGAAGGTTCACCCCTCCACTTT.

The V call is TRBV7-9, the J call TRBJ2-3; 9 positions agree with TRBD2. V shed 5 bases, J shed 6 bases, and the junction held 6 bases outside the gene matches. The CDR3 covers 14 residues. Germline lookup yields CDR1 SEHNR and CDR2 FQNEAQ (reference sequence). The CDR3 region is CASSTRGGQDTQYF. CDR3 DNA: TGTGCCAGCAGCACGCGGGGGGGCCAGGATACGCAGTATTTT. The full variable domain, with the rest looked up from reference TRBV7-9 and TRBJ2-3, is DTGVSQNPRHKITKRGQNVTFRCDPISEHNRLYWYRQTLGQGPEFLTYFQNEAQLEKSRLLSDRFSAERPKGSFSTLEIQRTEQGDSAMYLCASSTRGGQDTQYFGPGTRLTVL.

V is TRBV19 and J is TRBJ1-2; 9 bases agree with TRBD1. V dropped 4 bases and J dropped 5; count of bases not matched to a gene: 11. Germline V gene sequence: CDR1 LNHDA, CDR2 SQIVND (reference sequence). The CDR3 has 16 residues. The CDR3 loop reads CASSTRRDRDLYGYTF. CDR3 DNA: TGTGCCAGTAGTACCCGCCGGGACAGGGACCTTTATGGCTACACCTTC.

V and J are TRBV29-1 and TRBJ2-2, with 13 bases identical to TRBD2. J was trimmed by 0 bases and V by 6 bases; bases with no gene match: 13. CDR1 is SQVTM, CDR2 ANQGSEA, per germline. This CDR3 region has 19 residues. CDR3 DNA: TGCAGCGTCGCAACCGGGACTAGCGGGGTGATGCCGAACACCGGGGAGCTGTTTTTT. This translates into CSVATGTSGVMPNTGELFF.

V and J are TRBV28 and TRBJ2-5, with 11 nucleotides matching TRBD2. Germline CDR1 and CDR2: MDHEN and SYDVKM. V lost 9 bases, J lost 5 bases, and 8 bases stayed unmatched. The length of the CDR3 is 14 residues. Written as DNA, the CDR3 is TGTGCCAGTTTTAGCGGGGGGGCCGATGAGACCCAGTACTTC. Its protein is CASFSGGADETQYF.